Listed below are T cell receptor beta chains from one sample, sequenced in a study of technical replicates of blood from a few donors. This table comes from immunoSEQ multiplex PCR, and its TCRdb copy is limited to in-frame clones, with some not included. The table has more than 11,000 clones, 84% seen once. Sequenced input: PBMCs. These TCRs come from a human donor in good health. CDR3s include the opening cysteine and the closing phenylalanine or tryptophan. A D gene is named only where the DNA matches it firmly. Size tells how often a clone was seen (once, few, many) or the class of an expanded clone, and some rows leave it out.

few | TRBJ2-5 | NA | TRBV29-1 | TGCAGCGTTGAAGCCTCGGGGCAGGGGAGAGAGACCCAGTACTTC | CSVEASGQGRETQYF
NA | TRBJ2-6 | NA | TRBV12-2 | TGTGCAAGTCGCATGGCACCCTCCACACAAAGTCGGGCCAACGTCCTGACTTTC | CASRMAPSTQSRANVLTF
NA | TRBJ2-1 | NA | TRBV19 | TGTGCCAGTAGCACCTATGGCGGGCAGATTTACAATGAGCAGTTCTTC | CASSTYGGQIYNEQFF
NA | TRBJ1-1 | NA | TRBV15 | TGTGCCACCAGCAGACCCGGAGGGGACACTGAAGCTTTCTTT | CATSRPGGDTEAFF
NA | TRBJ1-2 | TRBD1 | TRBV7-2 | TGTGCCAGCAGCTCCGGACAGGGAACTGGCTATGGCTACACCTTC | CASSSGQGTGYGYTF
once | TRBJ2-3 | NA | TRBV30 | TGTGCCTGGAACCCCAAGAGCGGGTTGTTCTCAGATACGCAGTATTTT | CAWNPKSGLFSDTQYF
NA | TRBJ2-7 | NA | TRBV19 | TGTGCCAGTAAGTACACCCAAGACTCCTACGAGCAGTACTTC | CASKYTQDSYEQYF
NA | TRBJ1-2 | TRBD1 | TRBV25-1 | TGTGCCAGCAGTGGCCCGCCCCGACAGGGTAACTCCTATGGCTACACCTTC | CASSGPPRQGNSYGYTF
NA | TRBJ1-1 | NA | TRBV30 | TGTGCCTGGAATCCCTGGCAGGGGCGAAACACTGAAGCTTTCTTT | CAWNPWQGRNTEAFF
NA | TRBJ2-7 | NA | TRBV6-1 | TGTGCCAGCAGTGCCCTCCACCAGCGGGTAATCGGCGCCTACGAGCAGTACTTC | CASSALHQRVIGAYEQYF
NA | TRBJ2-1 | NA | TRBV19 | TGTGCCAGTAGTATAGATCGGGCGGGAACCTACAATGAGCAGTTCTTC | CASSIDRAGTYNEQFF
NA | TRBJ2-1 | TRBD2 | TRBV9 | TGTGCCAGCAGCGTAGGGCTAGCGGGAGGGCCGACCTACAATGAGCAGTTCTTC | CASSVGLAGGPTYNEQFF
NA | TRBJ2-7 | NA | TRBV19 | TGTGCCAGTAGTAACAGCTACGAGCAGTACTTC | CASSNSYEQYF
NA | TRBJ1-5 | TRBD1 | TRBV5-8 | TGTGCCAGCAGCTTTACAGGGGACCAGCCCCAGCATTTT | CASSFTGDQPQHF
NA | TRBJ2-3 | NA | TRBV9 | TGTGCCAGCACCCCGTGGGGGGGCCAAACAGATACGCAGTATTTT | CASTPWGGQTDTQYF
NA | TRBJ2-7 | NA | TRBV28 | TGTGCCAGCAGTTTGAGTGCGGGTTGGTACGAGCAGTACTTC | CASSLSAGWYEQYF
once | TRBJ2-7 | TRBD2 | TRBV18 | TGTGCCAGCTCACCAGAGACTAGCGCCAACTACGAGCAGTACTTC | CASSPETSANYEQYF
NA | TRBJ2-3 | NA | TRBV19 | TGTGCCAGTAGCCGCCCCGGCAGCGGAAGCACAGATACGCAGTATTTT | CASSRPGSGSTDTQYF
NA | TRBJ1-2 | NA | TRBV6-1 | TGTGCCAGCAGCCAGTCCCGGACAAGCAACTATGGCTACACCTTC | CASSQSRTSNYGYTF
few | TRBJ1-1 | NA | TRBV2 | TGTGCCAGCAGTGAAACGGTGTACACTGAAGCTTTCTTT | CASSETVYTEAFF
NA | TRBJ2-1 | TRBD1 | TRBV11-3 | TGTGCCAGCAGCCCGCGGACAGGGACCAACTTTTACAATGAGCAGTTCTTC | CASSPRTGTNFYNEQFF
NA | TRBJ2-7 | NA | TRBV5-1 | TGCGCCAGCAGCTTGACGGCCTACGAGCAGTACTTC | CASSLTAYEQYF
NA | TRBJ2-7 | NA | TRBV18 | TGTGCCAGCTCACCATTGGGAGACGAGTATGACGAGCAGTACTTC | CASSPLGDEYDEQYF
NA | TRBJ2-3 | TRBD1 | TRBV2 | TGTGCCAGCCGCCTGGGACAGGGAACAGATACGCAGTATTTT | CASRLGQGTDTQYF
NA | TRBJ2-7 | TRBD2 | TRBV27 | TGTGCCAGCAGTTTACATCTTGCGGGAGGGTCCTACGAGCAGTACTTC | CASSLHLAGGSYEQYF
NA | TRBJ2-7 | NA | TRBV5-1 | TGCGCCAGCAGCTTGGACAACTACGAGCAGTACTTC | CASSLDNYEQYF
NA | TRBJ2-2 | NA | TRBV5-1 | TGCGCCAGCAGCTTGATGGGCACGAACACCGGGGAGCTGTTTTTT | CASSLMGTNTGELFF
NA | TRBJ2-3 | TRBD2 | TRBV29-1 | TGCAGCGAAACTAGCGGGAGTGGAAATACGCAGTATTTT | CSETSGSGNTQYF
NA | TRBJ2-7 | TRBD2 | TRBV27 | TGTGCCAGCAGTCCTGGGACTAGCGGGAGCTACGAGCAGTACTTC | CASSPGTSGSYEQYF
NA | TRBJ2-1 | NA | TRBV6-1 | TGTGCCAGCACTTTAAACAATGAGCAGTTCTTC | CASTLNNEQFF
once | TRBJ2-1 | TRBD1 | TRBV6-1 | TGTGCCAGCCAGAGGGGGCTCAATGAGCAGTTCTTC | CASQRGLNEQFF
NA | TRBJ2-7 | NA | TRBV6-5 | TGTGCCAGCAGTTACTCACTAGACGGCGTCTACGAGCAGTACTTC | CASSYSLDGVYEQYF
NA | TRBJ2-5 | TRBD2 | TRBV10-1 | TGCGCCAGCGGGGGCGGGAGGATGACGGAGACCCAGTACTTC | CASGGGRMTETQYF
once | TRBJ2-5 | NA | TRBV5-1 | TGCGCCAGCAGCTTCAGGGAGACCCAGTACTTC | CASSFRETQYF
NA | TRBJ2-5 | TRBD1 | TRBV28 | TGTGCCAGCAGTGGACAGGGGGCGCAAGGAGGACTAGAGACCCAGTACTTC | CASSGQGAQGGLETQYF
NA | TRBJ2-3 | NA | TRBV2 | TGTGCCAGCAGCCCCGGGACATCGGGTCGAACAGATACGCAGTATTTT | CASSPGTSGRTDTQYF
NA | TRBJ1-4 | TRBD1 | TRBV7-9 | TGTGCCAGCAGCTGGGACAGGGGAAGCGGTAATGAAAAACTGTTTTTT | CASSWDRGSGNEKLFF
NA | TRBJ1-2 | TRBD1 | TRBV7-9 | TGTGCCAGCAGCTCCCGGGACAGGGTAATCAATGGCTACACCTTC | CASSSRDRVINGYTF
NA | TRBJ1-5 | NA | TRBV11-2 | TGTGCCAGCAGCTCCGAGGATCAGCCCCAGCATTTT | CASSSEDQPQHF
few | TRBJ2-7 | TRBD1 | TRBV27 | TGTGCCAGCAGCCCCCGGGACAGGGGGCTAGGCGAGCAGTACTTC | CASSPRDRGLGEQYF
NA | TRBJ2-1 | TRBD1 | TRBV19 | TGTGCCAGCAAACGAACAGGGGGCTCGGGCTCCTACAATGAGCAGTTCTTC | CASKRTGGSGSYNEQFF
NA | TRBJ2-1 | TRBD2 | TRBV4-2 | TGTGCCAGCAGCACTCGACTTACTAGCGGGTCCTACAATGAGCAGTTCTTC | CASSTRLTSGSYNEQFF
once | TRBJ2-7 | NA | TRBV7-8 | TGTGCCAGCAGCCCTAGCTCCTCCTACGAGCAGTACTTC | CASSPSSSYEQYF
once | TRBJ1-3 | NA | TRBV27 | TGTGCCAGCAGTTCTATGGGGGGGCAGGGCGCTTCTGGAAACACCATATATTTT | CASSSMGGQGASGNTIYF
NA | TRBJ2-7 | TRBD1 | TRBV27 | TGTGCCAGCAGTTTACTCCCGGGACAGGGCGACGAGCAGTACTTC | CASSLLPGQGDEQYF
NA | TRBJ2-2 | TRBD2 | TRBV6-4 | TGTGCCAGCAGTGAAGCGGGGGACACCGGGGAGCTGTTTTTT | CASSEAGDTGELFF
NA | TRBJ2-1 | TRBD2 | TRBV10-1 | TGCGCCAGTAGGGGGGAGCGGGAGATCGATGAGCAGTTCTTC | CASRGEREIDEQFF
medium-sized | TRBJ2-7 | TRBD2 | TRBV6-1 | TGTGCCAGCAGTGAAGAAACTAGCGTCTACGAGCAGTACTTC | CASSEETSVYEQYF
NA | TRBJ2-2 | NA | TRBV5-1 | TGCGCCAGCAGCCCGGGACTCGCCATTAACACCGGGGAGCTGTTTTTT | CASSPGLAINTGELFF
NA | TRBJ2-7 | NA | TRBV9 | TGTGCCAGCAGCGTAGGGCAGGGTAGCAACGAGCAGTACTTC | CASSVGQGSNEQYF
NA | TRBJ2-5 | TRBD2 | TRBV18 | TGTGCCAGCTCACCTCCTCCGGGACTAGCGGGAGAGACCCAGTACTTC | CASSPPPGLAGETQYF
NA | TRBJ1-5 | TRBD1 | TRBV7-9 | TGTGCCAGCAGCTTGGGACAGCCTAATCAGCCCCAGCATTTT | CASSLGQPNQPQHF
few | TRBJ1-3 | NA | TRBV4-1 | TGCGCCAGCAGCCAAGGCGTTGTGAAGGGGGGAAACACCATATATTTT | CASSQGVVKGGNTIYF
few | TRBJ1-4 | NA | TRBV10-1 | TGCGCCAGCAGCTGGACAGTCCCAACTAATGAAAAACTGTTTTTT | CASSWTVPTNEKLFF
few | TRBJ1-2 | TRBD1 | TRBV4-1 | TGCGCCAGCAGCCAAGATTGGGGACAGGGGGCGACCTATGGCTACACCTTC | CASSQDWGQGATYGYTF
NA | TRBJ1-1 | NA | TRBV7-2 | TGTGCCAGCACCCTAAGTTACAGGGCAGCGGACACTGAAGCTTTCTTT | CASTLSYRAADTEAFF
NA | TRBJ2-1 | TRBD1 | TRBV7-6 | TGTGCCAGCAGCTTCCGGGACAGGGGCCGTCGGTACAATGAGCAGTTCTTC | CASSFRDRGRRYNEQFF
NA | TRBJ2-1 | TRBD2 | TRBV10-3 | TGTGCCATCAGTGGCGCTGGACTAGCGGTTAGCTCCTACAATGAGCAGTTCTTC | CAISGAGLAVSSYNEQFF
NA | TRBJ2-7 | NA | TRBV28 | TGTGCCAGCCACAGGGACGGTGCCTACGAGCAGTACTTC | CASHRDGAYEQYF
NA | TRBJ1-2 | NA | TRBV12-5 | TGTGCTAGTGGTTTAATGGGGCGCGGTTTTGGCTACACCTTC | CASGLMGRGFGYTF